A single sample is the source of the 6 T cell receptor beta chains below, sequenced in a study of Graves' ophthalmopathy and Graves' hyperthyroidism. The TCR beta CDR3 regions underwent amplification from RNA transcripts. RT-PCR in the first round used HTBI primers; a second-round multiplex PCR followed. MiXCR was run by TCRdb on the multiplex PCR reads, yielding one entry per CDR3 protein. This table has 680,000 or so distinct CDR3 sequences, about 20% appearing once. Specimen: peripheral blood. All receptors come from a woman between 18 and 29 years old with stable Graves' hyperthyroidism. Some clones in this sample may be carry-over from other donors' samples.

The chain is built from TRBV27 and TRBJ1-2, with 9 bases aligning to TRBD1. The V segment lost 5 bases and the J segment 5 bases; nucleotides outside the gene matches: 9. Germline V gene data show CDR1 as MNHEY and CDR2 as SMNVEV (reference sequence). The CDR3 has 15 amino acids. CDR3 region: CASSPLQGAEYGYTF. DNA for the CDR3: TGTGCCAGCAGTCCCTTACAGGGGGCGGAGTATGGCTACACCTTC.

There are a few counts of this clonotype. This rearrangement joins TRBV10-3 to TRBJ1-1, with TRBD1 as a possible D gene (6 bases). Germline CDR1 reads ENHRY; CDR2 reads SYGVKD. V was clipped by 7 bases and J by 4 bases, with 25 bases between them. The CDR3 runs to 17 residues. Here the CDR3 DNA reads TGTGCCATCAAAGATTTCAGGGGAATCCTCGCGAGCACTGAAGCTTTCTTT. Amino acid sequence: CAIKDFRGILASTEAFF.

At least ten counts were recorded for this clonotype. The V and J genes are TRBV6-5 and TRBJ1-6; D gene ambiguous. In germline, CDR1 is MNHEY, CDR2 SVGAGI. This CDR3 spans 15 amino acids. The ends were cut back, 0 bases at V and 6 bases at J, with 9 bases in the middle. CDR3 DNA sequence: TGTGCCAGCAGTTACTCTATACAGCTTAATTCACCCCTCCACTTT. Translation: CASSYSIQLNSPLHF.

This clonotype has ten or more counts. Here the CDR3 reads CASSLNRAVTLEAFF. DNA of the CDR3: TGTGCCAGCAGCTTAAACAGGGCAGTTACTCTTGAAGCTTTCTTT. J is TRBJ1-1 and V is TRBV7-2; tentatively, D is TRBD1 (6 bases). The V end lost 2 bases, the J end lost 7 bases, and 17 bases lay between the germline ends. Germline V CDR1 and CDR2: SGHTA, FQGNSA. This CDR3 has 15 residues.

This clonotype was seen at least ten times. The chain joins TRBV28 to TRBJ1-1; D gene ambiguous. Germline loops: CDR1 MDHEN, CDR2 SYDVKM. The CDR3 spans 11 residues. Deletions cut 3 bases from V and 11 bases from J, with 10 bases between. CDR3 nucleotide sequence: TGTGCCAGCAGTTTCGGGGTATCGGCTTTCTTT. Its translation is CASSFGVSAFF.

This clonotype was counted ten times or more. V is TRBV28 and J is TRBJ2-7, with 9 bases aligning to TRBD1. Trimming cost V 6 bases and J 1 base; bases outside gene matches: 13. This CDR3 is built from 17 residues. Germline V gene lookup returns CDR1 MDHEN and CDR2 SYDVKM. The CDR3, as DNA: TGTGCCAGCAGCCCCCTAACAGGGGGCGTGACATCCTACGAGCAGTACTTC. It yields the protein CASSPLTGGVTSYEQYF.